The 15 T cell receptor beta chains reported below all come from one sample, sequenced in a study of T cell repertoires in cytomegalovirus infection. One entry per CDR3 protein, called by TCRdb with MiXCR from the reads. This table has roughly 760,000 distinct CDR3 sequences, 35% appearing once. The sample taken for sequencing was PBMCs. These receptors were obtained from a human donor in good health (CMV status not recorded). Some clones in this sample may be carry-over from other donors' samples.

This clonotype has a count of ten or more. The J gene is TRBJ2-1, the V gene TRBV7-2; D possibly corresponds to TRBD1 (6 bases). The germline V and J ends were trimmed by 5 bases and 4 bases, with 12 bases remaining between them. Germline CDR1 is SGHTA and CDR2 is FQGNSA. The CDR3 length is 14 residues. Here the CDR3 DNA reads TGTGCCAGCAGCCACGTAGGGGGATACAATGAGCAGTTCTTC. It encodes CASSHVGGYNEQFF.

This clonotype was counted only a few times. This chain uses TRBV28 with TRBJ2-3; no reliable D call. V dropped 2 bases and J dropped 5 bases, with 11 bases sitting between them. Looked up from germline, CDR1 is MDHEN and CDR2 is SYDVKM. CDR3 length equals 14 residues. This chain's CDR3 is CASSLMRFRDTQYF. CDR3 DNA sequence: TGTGCCAGCAGTTTAATGAGGTTCCGAGATACGCAGTATTTT.

This chain connects TRBV2 to TRBJ2-1; unclear D gene. The germline V gene encodes CDR1 SNHLY and CDR2 FYNNEI. The CDR3 totals 13 residues. The V end lost 1 base, the J end lost 7 bases, and 8 bases lay between the germline ends. The CDR3 DNA reads as TGTGCCAGCAGTGAAGAAGCCAGGAATGAGCAGTTCTTC. Its protein is CASSEEARNEQFF.

V and J are TRBV2 and TRBJ2-3; D gene uncertain. The CDR3 loop spans 14 amino acids. Trimming took 3 bases from V and 7 from J, leaving 14 bases between them. CDR1 is SNHLY and CDR2 is FYNNEI in the germline V gene. The chain's CDR3 is CASSDDSRLNTQYF. The CDR3 DNA sequence: TGTGCCAGCAGTGACGACTCTCGGCTAAATACGCAGTATTTT.

A few counts support this clonotype. The chain carries TRBV6-6 and TRBJ1-6, with D perhaps TRBD1 (5 bases). This CDR3 has 17 amino acids. The V end lost 3 bases, the J end lost 10 bases, and 22 bases lay between the germline ends. Looked up from germline, CDR1 is MNHNY and CDR2 is SVGAGI (reference sequence). Here the CDR3 reads CASSYSSDWQGRSPLHF. The CDR3 nucleotides are TGTGCCAGCAGTTATTCCTCTGACTGGCAGGGTCGATCACCCCTCCACTTT.

This clonotype was counted only a few times. The chain carries TRBV19 and TRBJ1-2, with D possibly being TRBD1 (5 bases). Germline V gene lookup returns CDR1 LNHDA and CDR2 SQIVND (reference sequence). There are 15 residues in the CDR3. The ends were cut back, 6 bases at V and 2 bases at J, with 16 bases in the middle. CDR3 protein: CASRSPTAGNYGYTF. CDR3 nucleotides: TGTGCCAGTAGATCCCCCACGGCAGGGAACTATGGCTACACCTTC.

This rearrangement joins TRBV19 to TRBJ2-7; 9 nucleotides match TRBD2. V lost 8 bases to trimming and J lost 2 bases; unmatched junction nucleotides: 10. This CDR3 region has 15 residues. In germline, CDR1 is LNHDA, CDR2 SQIVND (reference sequence). The CDR3 DNA reads as TGTGCCAGTTCACCCGAAGCGGGGGGAACCTACGAGCAGTACTTC. This translates into CASSPEAGGTYEQYF.

The CDR3 DNA sequence: TGTGCCAGCAGCTTATATGCGATAGTCCTGGGTCAGCCAGGAAACACAGATACGCAGTATTTT. It is translated as CASSLYAIVLGQPGNTDTQYF. This sequence joins TRBV7-2 and TRBJ2-3; D is undetermined. There are 21 residues in the CDR3. Trimming shortened V by 2 bases and J by 2 bases, and 29 bases separated the two germline ends. From germline, CDR1 is SGHTA and CDR2 FQGNSA.

This clonotype occurred a few times. This CDR3 is CASSFGDWGARTDTQYF. CDR3 DNA: TGTGCCAGCAGCTTTGGGGATTGGGGGGCGCGGACAGATACGCAGTATTTT. V and J are TRBV7-8 and TRBJ2-3, with D possibly being TRBD1 or TRBD2 (6 bases each). This CDR3 has 17 residues. The ends were cut back, 3 bases at V and 3 bases at J, with 19 bases in the middle. In germline, CDR1 is SGHVS, CDR2 FQNEAQ.

The chain combines TRBV12-3 or TRBV12-4 with TRBJ1-5; a weak D match, TRBD1 (6 bases). Trimming left V 2 bases short and J 7 bases short, with 18 bases between. The CDR3 totals 16 residues. The CDR3 nucleotides read TGTGCCAGCAGTTTACCTCTTATGGGGGGCGACCAGCCCCAGCATTTT. It encodes CASSLPLMGGDQPQHF.

A note on this clonotype: The junction and the germline gene differ at one end; a read error may be behind it. The rearrangement uses TRBV7-3 and TRBJ1-1; 7 nucleotides line up with TRBD1. Germline V lookup: CDR1 SGHTA, CDR2 FQGTGA. The CDR3 length is 16 residues. The CDR3 loop reads CASSPRGTAMNTESFF. CDR3 nucleotides: TGTGCCAGCAGCCCTAGGGGGACAGCAATGAACACTGAATCTTTCTTT.

The CDR3 loop is CASREITNYGYTF. CDR3 in DNA: TGTGCCAGCAGAGAAATAACTAACTATGGCTACACCTTC. J is TRBJ1-2 and V is TRBV2; unclear D gene. Germline-derived CDR1 and CDR2 are SNHLY and FYNNEI. The CDR3 spans 13 residues. The V end lost 6 bases, the J end lost 0 bases, and 8 bases lay between the germline ends.

The chain is built from TRBV19 and TRBJ2-1; TRBD2 matches at 8 bases. Germline V gives CDR1 LNHDA, CDR2 SQIVND (reference sequence). The CDR3 is made up of 15 amino acids. The ends lost 8 bases at V and 4 bases at J; junction bases unmatched: 10. The CDR3: CASLVTGGAYNEQFF. DNA of the CDR3: TGTGCCAGTTTAGTTACCGGGGGGGCATACAATGAGCAGTTCTTC.

The rearrangement joins TRBV7-2 to TRBJ1-5; unclear D gene. In germline, CDR1 is SGHTA, CDR2 FQGNSA. The length of the CDR3 is 15 residues. The V end lost 1 base, the J end lost 2 bases, and 9 bases lay between the germline ends. CDR3 residues: CASSLVGLRNQPQHF. CDR3 sequence (DNA): TGTGCCAGCAGCTTAGTGGGCCTACGCAATCAGCCCCAGCATTTT.

The table lists this clonotype with a few counts. The chain carries TRBV28 and TRBJ2-1; 9 positions agree with TRBD2. V dropped 4 bases and J dropped 3; count of bases not matched to a gene: 7. The CDR3 runs to 16 residues. From germline, CDR1 is MDHEN and CDR2 SYDVKM. CDR3 in DNA: TGTGCCAGCAGTTCCAACGGACTAGCGTTCTACAATGAGCAGTTCTTC. It encodes CASSSNGLAFYNEQFF.